These 22 T cell receptor beta chains came from one sample sequenced in a study of cytomegalovirus exposure and HLA in healthy donors. The PCR made use of 60 Vbeta and 13 Jbeta primers. Clones were sequenced by immunoSEQ multiplex PCR, and TCRdb holds only the in-frame ones, with some missing. The table lists 150,000 to 200,000 clones, approximately 80% of them singletons, with less than 2.5% in the top ten. Input material: PBMCs. These receptors all stem from a woman between 45 and 65 years old in good health and CMV-seronegative.

This chain joins TRBV6-5 and TRBJ1-1; perhaps TRBD1 as D (6 bases). The CDR3 sequence is 14 residues long. CDR1 is MNHEY and CDR2 is SVGAGI in the germline V gene. V lost 6 bases and J 0 bases, leaving 11 bases between the germline ends. Here the CDR3 reads CASSLTGLNTEAFF. The CDR3 region has the DNA TGTGCCAGCAGCTTGACAGGTTTGAACACTGAAGCTTTCTTT.

This chain links TRBV7-2 with TRBJ1-3; TRBD1 matches 7 bases. CDR1 is SGHTA, CDR2 FQGNSA, per germline. Trimming cost V 0 bases and J 4 bases; bases outside gene matches: 3. This CDR3 contains 15 residues. The CDR3 nucleotides are TGTGCCAGCAGCTTAGCCACAGGGGTGGGAAACACCATATATTTT. Encoded protein: CASSLATGVGNTIYF.

The rearrangement joins TRBV28 to TRBJ2-5; D remains ambiguous. V was cut by 6 bases and J by 5 bases, with 19 bases left in between. The CDR3 runs to 15 residues. Per germline, CDR1 MDHEN and CDR2 SYDVKM. This chain's CDR3 is CASRNLGILRETQYF. The CDR3, as DNA: TGTGCCAGCAGGAATCTCGGTATATTGAGGGAGACCCAGTACTTC.

The chain joins TRBV27 to TRBJ2-5; D is possibly TRBD1 (5 bases). V lost 3 bases, J lost 4 bases, and 18 bases lay in between. The CDR3 spans 16 residues. Germline V CDR1 and CDR2: MNHEY, SMNVEV (reference sequence). CDR3 in amino acids: CASSFRLGPYGETQYF. In DNA form, the CDR3 reads TGTGCCAGCAGTTTCCGCTTGGGGCCGTACGGAGAGACCCAGTACTTC.

The chain uses TRBV7-2 and TRBJ2-3, with D perhaps matching TRBD1 (6 bases). Germline-derived CDR1 and CDR2 are SGHTA and FQGNSA. V lost 2 bases and J lost 1, with 13 bases in between. CDR3 size: 16 residues. CDR3 DNA sequence: TGTGCCAGCAGCTTATCCACAGGGTTGGGCACAGATACGCAGTATTTT. Protein sequence: CASSLSTGLGTDTQYF.

The count of this clone is one. This rearrangement joins TRBV2 to TRBJ1-2, with D tentatively TRBD1 (6 bases). This CDR3 is built from 13 residues. The germline CDR1 and CDR2 sequences are SNHLY and FYNNEI. V gave up 8 bases and J gave up 2 bases, with 12 bases separating them. The CDR3 sequence: CASDRTVNYGYTF. DNA for the CDR3: TGTGCCAGCGACCGGACAGTCAACTATGGCTACACCTTC.

The gene calls are TRBV28 and TRBJ1-4; D possibly corresponds to TRBD1 (5 bases). The germline CDR1 and CDR2 sequences are MDHEN and SYDVKM. V gave up 10 bases and J gave up 5 bases, with 17 bases separating them. This CDR3 is built from 14 residues. In nucleotides, the CDR3 is TGTGCCACTGAAGCGGGGGGGGAAAATGAAAAACTGTTTTTT. It yields the protein CATEAGGENEKLFF.

This clone was counted between two and nine times. The rearrangement links TRBV28 to TRBJ1-4; unclear D gene. The CDR3 extends over 13 amino acids. V lost 7 bases, J lost 5 bases, and 11 bases lay in between. Per germline, CDR1 MDHEN and CDR2 SYDVKM. Written as DNA, the CDR3 is TGTGCCAGCAAAGGAGGCGAGAATGAAAAACTGTTTTTT. Translated: CASKGGENEKLFF.

CDR3 residues: CASSQLAASGSLYEQYF. In DNA form, the CDR3 reads TGCGCCAGCAGCCAGTTGGCGGCTAGCGGGAGTTTGTACGAGCAGTACTTC. The V gene is TRBV4-1, the J gene TRBJ2-7; the match to TRBD2 covers 10 bases. Germline V gene sequence: CDR1 MGHRA, CDR2 YSYEKL. The CDR3 consists of 17 residues. With 3 bases clipped from V and 4 bases from J, the junction kept 12 bases outside the gene matches.

V gene TRBV7-3 combines with J gene TRBJ1-1; D uncertain. V dropped 5 bases and J dropped 7 bases, with 14 bases sitting between them. This CDR3 has 13 residues. Per the germline V gene, CDR1 is SGHTA and CDR2 is FQGTGA. The CDR3, as DNA: TGTGCCAGCAGCAAAAGCGGTTGGGGTGAAGCTTTCTTT. This gives the protein CASSKSGWGEAFF.

In this sample, this clone turned up once. This chain joins TRBV28 and TRBJ2-7; D remains ambiguous. There are 14 residues in the CDR3. Germline V gives CDR1 MDHEN, CDR2 SYDVKM. V lost 2 bases and J lost 2, with 10 bases in between. CDR3 sequence (DNA): TGTGCCAGCAGTTTACCCACCCTAGCCTACGAGCAGTACTTC. Its translation is CASSLPTLAYEQYF. Complete variable domain (other parts from reference TRBV28 and TRBJ2-7): DVKVTQSSRYLVKRTGEKVFLECVQDMDHENMFWYRQDPGLGLRLIYFSYDVKMKEKGDIPEGYSVSREKKERFSLILESASTNQTSMYLCASSLPTLAYEQYFGPGTRLTVT.

V and J are TRBV28 and TRBJ1-2; tentative D call: TRBD1 (6 bases). V lost 2 bases and J lost 8, with 15 bases in between. The CDR3 extends over 14 amino acids. Looked up from germline, CDR1 is MDHEN and CDR2 is SYDVKM. The CDR3 coding sequence is TGTGCCAGCAGTTTACCGACAGGCCAGCGGGGCTACACCTTC. Protein sequence: CASSLPTGQRGYTF.

This clone was detected only once. This chain connects TRBV6-1 to TRBJ1-5; D perhaps matches TRBD1 (5 bases). Trimming left V 3 bases short and J 4 bases short, with 19 bases between. This CDR3 has 17 amino acids. Germline values: CDR1 MNHNS, CDR2 SASEGT. CDR3 protein: CASSEFGAGIGNQPQHF. The DNA for the CDR3 is TGTGCCAGCAGTGAGTTCGGGGCGGGGATAGGGAATCAGCCCCAGCATTTT.

The chain's CDR3 is CASSSTGTLRREQYF. CDR3 coding DNA: TGTGCCAGCAGCTCAACCGGGACACTTAGGAGGGAGCAGTACTTC. The V gene is TRBV7-8, the J gene TRBJ2-7; the D gene is possibly TRBD1 (6 bases). CDR3 size: 15 residues. In germline, CDR1 is SGHVS, CDR2 FQNEAQ. Trimming left V 4 bases short and J 7 bases short, with 20 bases between.

CDR3 DNA: TGTGCCAGCAGTCCTCGGACAGGGAAGAACACTGAAGCTTTCTTT. Encoded protein: CASSPRTGKNTEAFF. The chain links TRBV7-2 to TRBJ1-1; 8 bases match TRBD1. The CDR3 runs to 15 residues. Germline CDR1 reads SGHTA; CDR2 reads FQGNSA. V was clipped by 6 bases and J by 1 base; unmatched bases: 7. Full variable domain (remainder filled in from reference TRBV7-2 and TRBJ1-1): GAGVSQSPSNKVTEKGKDVELRCDPISGHTALYWYRQSLGQGLEFLIYFQGNSAPDKSGLPSDRFSAERTGGSVSTLTIQRTQQEDSAVYLCASSPRTGKNTEAFFGQGTRLTVV.

The J gene is TRBJ1-1, the V gene TRBV27; D may be TRBD1 (6 bases). The germline V gene has CDR1 MNHEY and CDR2 SMNVEV (reference sequence). The CDR3 is made up of 14 amino acids. V was clipped by 3 bases and J by 1 base, with 9 bases between them. The CDR3 DNA is TGTGCCAGCAGTTTCAGGGGACCGAACACTGAAGCTTTCTTT. Protein product: CASSFRGPNTEAFF.

The rearrangement links TRBV6-5 to TRBJ2-7; perhaps TRBD2 as D (5 bases). V lost 4 bases to trimming and J lost 4 bases, with 14 bases between them. Germline-derived CDR1 and CDR2 are MNHEY and SVGAGI. The CDR3 length is 14 residues. The DNA for the CDR3 is TGTGCCAGCAGTTCCCAACCGGGATCGTACGAGCAGTACTTC. As protein: CASSSQPGSYEQYF.

V usage is TRBV7-2 and J usage is TRBJ2-1, with D unclear. Trimming stripped 4 bases from V and 4 bases from J, with 8 bases between. This CDR3 has 13 residues. The germline V gene has CDR1 SGHTA and CDR2 FQGNSA. This CDR3 is CASSSPNYNEQFF. The CDR3 nucleotides are TGTGCCAGCAGCTCCCCAAATTACAATGAGCAGTTCTTC.

This chain joins TRBV6-6 and TRBJ2-2, with D possibly being TRBD2 (6 bases). The CDR3 has 16 residues. V was cut by 0 bases and J by 2 bases, with 10 bases left in between. The germline V gene encodes CDR1 MNHNY and CDR2 SVGAGI (reference sequence). The CDR3 DNA follows: TGTGCCAGCAGTTACTCCGCTAGCGCCAACACCGGGGAGCTGTTTTTT. Residues: CASSYSASANTGELFF.

V usage is TRBV5-6 and J usage is TRBJ1-2; 7 bases align to TRBD1. The CDR3 is 16 residues long. The germline gives CDR1 SGHDT, CDR2 YYEEEE. V shed 1 base, J shed 3 bases, and the junction held 9 bases outside the gene matches. The CDR3 loop reads CASSLLGTGDDYGYTF. DNA for the CDR3: TGTGCCAGCAGCTTGTTGGGAACAGGGGATGACTATGGCTACACCTTC.

The chain combines TRBV9 with TRBJ1-3, with 9 bases matching TRBD1. The CDR3 has 16 residues. V was pared by 3 bases and J by 0 bases, with 4 bases of the junction left unmatched. Germline V lookup: CDR1 SGDLS, CDR2 YYNGEE. CDR3: CASSGGQGSSGNTIYF. In DNA, the CDR3 is TGTGCCAGCAGCGGCGGACAGGGGAGCTCTGGAAACACCATATATTTT.

This rearrangement joins TRBV13 to TRBJ1-4; 9 bases agree with TRBD1. J lost 0 bases, V lost 5 bases, and 13 bases had no gene match. Germline V gene lookup returns CDR1 PRHDT and CDR2 FYEKMQ (reference sequence). CDR3 size: 19 residues. The CDR3 coding sequence is TGTGCCAGCAGCCGAAAAACCCCGGGACAGGGTGCAACTAATGAAAAACTGTTTTTT. It yields the protein CASSRKTPGQGATNEKLFF. Using reference TRBV13 and TRBJ1-4 for the parts outside the CDR3, the full variable domain is AAGVIQSPRHLIKEKRETATLKCYPIPRHDTVYWYQQGPGQDPQFLISFYEKMQSDKGSIPDRFSAQQFSDYHSELNMSSLELGDSALYFCASSRKTPGQGATNEKLFFGSGTQLSVL.